The present TCR beta chain was sequenced within a study of cytomegalovirus exposure and HLA in healthy donors. General study results and limits: Among CMV-associated TCR beta chains, most appeared HLA-restricted in a later analysis. There were reportedly fewer N-insertions in an Asian-associated ancestry cluster than the roughly 670-donor mean, in a later analysis. Both high specificity and high sensitivity reportedly marked the classifier's diagnosis of cytomegalovirus status.

This clone has more than one count but fewer than ten. Antigen: not known. This CDR3 region has 13 residues. CDR1 and CDR2 from the germline V gene are SGDLS and YYNGEE. Trimming shortened V by 3 bases and J by 4 bases, and 10 bases separated the two germline ends. The primer mix had 60 Vbeta and 13 Jbeta primers. The table came from immunoSEQ multiplex PCR; TCRdb's copy has only in-frame clones and leaves some out. The sample carries 80,000 to 95,000 clones, roughly 77% recorded once. Sequenced sample: PBMCs. The sequence came from a woman between 35 and 50 years old in good health and CMV-seropositive. The chain uses TRBV9 and TRBJ1-1; D gene ambiguous. In nucleotides, the CDR3 is TGTGCCAGCAGCGCCATGAGGAGCACTGAAGCTTTCTTT. Translating it yields CASSAMRSTEAFF.